The 19 T cell receptor beta chains in this list originate from one sample, sequenced in a study of blood T cells in healthy people across ages. Then a second PCR, running roughly 7 to 12 cycles, was carried out with a sample-barcoded 5' primer and a J-beta primer mix. TCRdb reanalysed the 5' RACE reads using MiXCR and keeps one entry per CDR3 protein. Among about 1.6 million distinct CDR3 sequences, roughly a third were seen once, and the ten largest hold 11%. Source material: blood. These receptors were taken from a woman aged 25 to 39 in good health.

In this sample, this clonotype turned up a few times. The J gene is TRBJ2-5, the V gene TRBV7-8, with 14 bases matching TRBD2. The germline V gene encodes CDR1 SGHVS and CDR2 FQNEAQ. With V trimmed by 2 bases and J by 5 bases, 22 bases remained unmatched. This CDR3 spans 22 amino acids. In DNA, the CDR3 is TGTGCCAGCAGCTTAACTCCTTCGACTAGCGGGAGGGCCGAGGTATTAGCGGAGACCCAGTACTTC. Translated, it gives CASSLTPSTSGRAEVLAETQYF.

The sample holds a few counts of this clonotype. The chain uses TRBV28 and TRBJ2-2; 8 nucleotides align to TRBD2. Germline CDR1 reads MDHEN; CDR2 reads SYDVKM. This CDR3 has 16 amino acids. The V segment lost 6 bases and the J segment 0 bases; nucleotides outside the gene matches: 6. The CDR3 coding sequence is TGTGCCAGCAGCCCTCTGGGACTAGCGAACACCGGGGAGCTGTTTTTT. It translates to CASSPLGLANTGELFF.

The chain is built from TRBV4-1 and TRBJ1-5; D remains unclear. The germline V gene encodes CDR1 MGHRA and CDR2 YSYEKL. The CDR3 has 16 residues. With 3 bases removed from V and 2 bases from J, the gap between germline ends came to 14 bases. The CDR3 DNA reads TGCGCCAGCAGCCAGCGACCTGGGGTTGGCAATCAGCCCCAGCATTTT. It codes for CASSQRPGVGNQPQHF.

This chain links TRBV4-2 with TRBJ2-1, with 10 bases aligning to TRBD2. The V and J ends lost 2 bases and 4 bases, in that order; junction bases with no gene match: 5. From germline, CDR1 is LGHNA and CDR2 YNFKEQ. The CDR3 consists of 16 residues. The CDR3 protein is CASSQRTSGTYNEQFF. CDR3 sequence (DNA): TGTGCCAGCAGCCAACGGACTAGCGGAACATACAATGAGCAGTTCTTC.

As for this clonotype: At one end, the junction sequence differs from germline, possibly due to a read error. The gene calls are TRBV5-1 and TRBJ2-3, with D possibly matching TRBD1 (5 bases). There are 14 residues in the CDR3. Germline loops: CDR1 SGHRS, CDR2 YFSETQ. For the CDR3, the DNA is TGCGCCAGCAGCTTACGCTTCAGCACAGGTACGCAGTATTTT. It is translated as CASSLRFSTGTQYF.

This sequence joins TRBV7-9 and TRBJ2-7; possible D gene TRBD2, 6 bases. This CDR3 is built from 13 residues. Trimming removed 6 bases from V and 2 bases from J, with 11 bases in between. CDR1 is SEHNR and CDR2 is FQNEAQ in the germline V gene (reference sequence). The CDR3 DNA is TGTGCCAGCAGTCGGGAGTACACCTACGAGCAGTACTTC. This sequence encodes CASSREYTYEQYF.

This clonotype has just a few counts. CDR3 in amino acids: CASRTDRPFSGANVLTF. CDR3 nucleotides: TGTGCCAGCAGGACGGACAGGCCCTTCTCTGGGGCCAACGTCCTGACTTTC. The rearrangement joins TRBV6-1 to TRBJ2-6, with 7 bases that match TRBD1. This CDR3 is built from 17 residues. Losses at the gene ends were 6 bases for V and 0 bases for J; bases not matched to a gene: 8. Per the germline V gene, CDR1 is MNHNS and CDR2 is SASEGT.

The V and J genes are TRBV2 and TRBJ2-3; D is possibly TRBD1 (6 bases). CDR1 and CDR2 from the germline V gene are SNHLY and FYNNEI. The ends were cut back, 9 bases at V and 0 bases at J, with 7 bases in the middle. The CDR3 is made up of 12 amino acids. CDR3 region: CARGTSTDTQYF. CDR3 nucleotides: TGTGCCAGAGGGACAAGCACAGATACGCAGTATTTT.

This clonotype has a handful of counts. The rearrangement joins TRBV30 to TRBJ2-3, with D unclear. Trimming cost V 7 bases and J 7 bases, with 9 bases left between them. There are 10 residues in the CDR3. Germline lookup yields CDR1 GTSNPN and CDR2 SVGIG (reference sequence). CDR3 protein: CAYATNTQYF. The CDR3 DNA reads as TGTGCCTACGCGACAAATACGCAGTATTTT.

This clonotype occurred a few times. This chain connects TRBV7-2 to TRBJ2-5, with 7 bases aligning to TRBD1. The V segment lost 5 bases and the J segment 5 bases; nucleotides outside the gene matches: 5. The CDR3 runs to 13 residues. Per germline, CDR1 SGHTA and CDR2 FQGNSA. CDR3 sequence: CASSVRGHETQYF. The CDR3 bases are TGTGCCAGCAGCGTTAGGGGGCACGAGACCCAGTACTTC.

The rearrangement uses TRBV24-1 and TRBJ2-1; D may correspond to TRBD1 or TRBD2 (5 bases each). Germline lookup yields CDR1 KGHDR and CDR2 SFDVKD. CDR3 size: 13 residues. Between the trimmed V and J ends, which lost 7 bases and 4 bases, there was a span of 10 bases. CDR3 bases: TGTGCCACCAGACGGGACGGATACAATGAGCAGTTCTTC. Amino acid sequence: CATRRDGYNEQFF.

Notes on this clonotype: A read error may explain this, as a much larger clone is one base away. The chain recombines TRBV29-1 with TRBJ2-3; 8 nucleotides agree with TRBD1. Germline V gene lookup returns CDR1 SQVTM and CDR2 ANQGSEA. The CDR3 sequence is 15 residues long. Trimming cost V 6 bases and J 6 bases; bases outside gene matches: 14. CDR3 in amino acids: CSVERTGQVRDTQYF. The CDR3 DNA is TGCAGCGTGGAACGGACAGGGCAGGTACGTGATACGCAGTATTTT.

The chain recombines TRBV5-1 with TRBJ2-1; D is unresolved. V dropped 3 bases and J dropped 6 bases, with 16 bases sitting between them. Germline V gene lookup returns CDR1 SGHRS and CDR2 YFSETQ. This CDR3 contains 15 residues. CDR3 protein: CASSSIVGRVNEQFF. The CDR3 nucleotides read TGCGCCAGCAGCTCCATCGTCGGTCGTGTCAATGAGCAGTTCTTC. Looking up the rest from reference TRBV5-1 and TRBJ2-1 gives the full variable domain: KAGVTQTPRYLIKTRGQQVTLSCSPISGHRSVSWYQQTPGQGLQFLFEYFSETQRNKGNFPGRFSGRQFSNSRSEMNVSTLELGDSALYLCASSSIVGRVNEQFFGPGTRLTVL.

There are many counts of this clonotype. CDR3 loop: CATSRDRGSYEQYF. The CDR3 coding sequence is TGTGCCACCAGCAGAGATCGCGGGAGCTACGAGCAGTACTTC. The V call is TRBV15, the J call TRBJ2-7; 7 positions agree with TRBD2. The CDR3 is 14 residues long. With 0 bases clipped from V and 3 bases from J, the junction kept 2 bases outside the gene matches. CDR1 and CDR2 from the germline V gene are LNHNV and YYDKDF (reference sequence).

The chain carries TRBV4-2 and TRBJ2-7; no clear D. V lost 3 bases to trimming and J lost 3 bases, with 15 bases between them. The germline V gene has CDR1 LGHNA and CDR2 YNFKEQ. The CDR3 covers 15 residues. The DNA for the CDR3 is TGTGCCAGCAGCCAGGGGTGGCCGCAAGGCTACGAGCAGTACTTC. Translated: CASSQGWPQGYEQYF.

The gene calls are TRBV20-1 and TRBJ1-5; a possible D gene is TRBD1 (5 bases). The CDR3 contains 15 residues. The V gene's germline CDR1 is DFQATT and CDR2 SNEGSKA (reference sequence). The V and J ends lost 3 bases and 5 bases respectively, with 17 bases between them. This CDR3 is CSASRAGLDDQPQHF. DNA for the CDR3: TGCAGTGCTAGTAGGGCAGGGCTAGACGATCAGCCCCAGCATTTT.

CDR3 protein: CSASGNSGAYEQYF. In DNA, the CDR3 is TGCAGTGCTAGTGGGAATAGCGGGGCCTACGAGCAGTACTTC. The chain uses TRBV20-1 and TRBJ2-7; 8 nucleotides agree with TRBD2. V dropped 3 bases and J dropped 2; count of bases not matched to a gene: 6. The CDR3 extends over 14 amino acids. Germline loops: CDR1 DFQATT, CDR2 SNEGSKA (reference sequence).

Details on this clonotype: One end of the junction does not line up with germline, which may come from a read error. V usage is TRBV7-2 and J usage is TRBJ1-2; 7 nucleotides match TRBD1. Germline V CDR1 and CDR2: SGHTA, FQGNSA. The CDR3 runs 14 residues. CDR3 amino acids: CASSATGPNYGCTF. In DNA form, the CDR3 reads TGTGCCAGCAGCGCGACAGGGCCAAACTATGGCTGCACCTTC.

This clonotype showed up many times. The V call is TRBV5-1, the J call TRBJ2-1; 9 bases agree with TRBD2. The V segment lost 0 bases and the J segment 9 bases; nucleotides outside the gene matches: 4. This CDR3 is 14 amino acids long. Per the germline V gene, CDR1 is SGHRS and CDR2 is YFSETQ. DNA for the CDR3: TGCGCCAGCAGCTTGGGTAGCGGGAGAGGTGAGCAGTTCTTC. Translating gives CASSLGSGRGEQFF.